This is a list of T cell receptor beta chains from one sample in a study of T cell responses to AZD1222 COVID-19 vaccine. Assay: immunoSEQ multiplex PCR; the TCRdb copy retains only in-frame clones and omits some. The repertoire has 100,000 to 150,000 clones, 75% to 90% of them found once; the top ten carry around 5.6%. The specimen comprised peripheral blood, sampled on day 0 of AZD1222 vaccination. The receptors shown here come from an adult in good health. The CDR3 runs from the conserved cysteine through the conserved F or W. A D gene is named only where the DNA matches it firmly. Clone sizes are given selectively: once, few, many, or a class where the clone is expanded.

j_call d_call v_call clone_size cdr3_aa cdr3_nt
TRBJ1-4 NA TRBV19 NA CASRMASLRTNEKLFF TGTGCCAGTAGAATGGCCAGCCTGAGGACTAATGAAAAACTGTTTTTT
TRBJ2-3 NA TRBV6-2/TRBV6-3 NA CASSPTGPADTQYF TGTGCCAGCAGTCCAACAGGGCCCGCAGATACGCAGTATTTT
TRBJ2-3 NA TRBV5-1 NA CASSLASAASAYTDTQYF TGCGCCAGCAGCTTGGCCTCCGCGGCTAGCGCATACACAGATACGCAGTATTTT
TRBJ2-7 NA TRBV20-1 once CSASAATTYEQYF TGCAGTGCTAGTGCAGCAACCACCTACGAGCAGTACTTC
TRBJ2-1 NA TRBV5-6 NA CASSLQGVRYNEQFF TGTGCCAGCAGCTTGCAAGGGGTGCGGTACAATGAGCAGTTCTTC
TRBJ1-4 NA TRBV28 NA CASRGPGEKLFF TGTGCCAGCAGGGGGCCGGGTGAAAAACTGTTTTTT
TRBJ1-3 NA TRBV15 NA CATSRDRSSGNTIYF TGTGCCACCAGCAGAGATCGGAGCTCTGGAAACACCATATATTTT
TRBJ1-6 NA TRBV10-3 NA CAISANREQGSPLHF TGTGCCATCAGTGCAAACAGGGAACAGGGTTCACCCCTCCACTTT
TRBJ2-4 NA TRBV9 NA CASSPGSRAGIQYF TGTGCCAGCAGCCCCGGGTCGCGGGCGGGCATTCAGTACTTC
TRBJ2-6 NA TRBV5-1 NA CASSLQGSGANVLTF TGCGCCAGCAGCTTGCAAGGGTCCGGGGCCAACGTCCTGACTTTC
TRBJ1-2 TRBD1 TRBV6-5 NA CASSRGQGSYGYTF TGTGCCAGCAGTCGCGGACAGGGTAGCTATGGCTACACCTTC
TRBJ2-5 TRBD2 TRBV24-1 NA CATSVPSGGGETQYF TGTGCCACCAGTGTCCCTAGCGGGGGAGGAGAGACCCAGTACTTC
TRBJ2-3 TRBD2 TRBV7-9 NA CASGLAGRDTQYF TGTGCCAGCGGACTAGCGGGTAGAGATACGCAGTATTTT
TRBJ1-1 NA TRBV7-3 once CASSSQDSTEAFF TGTGCCAGCAGCTCCCAGGACAGCACTGAAGCTTTCTTT
TRBJ2-7 NA TRBV7-2 NA CASSSGFYEQYF TGTGCCAGCAGCTCAGGGTTCTACGAGCAGTACTTC
TRBJ1-1 NA TRBV5-4 NA CASSLPDSDLGAFF TGTGCCAGCAGCTTGCCTGACTCTGACCTGGGAGCTTTCTTT
TRBJ1-6 NA TRBV5-1 NA CASRSGETENSPLHF TGCGCCAGCAGATCCGGGGAAACGGAGAATTCACCCCTCCACTTT
TRBJ1-3 TRBD1 TRBV7-9 few CASSLFANRGTGNTIYF TGTGCCAGCAGCTTATTCGCAAACAGGGGGACCGGAAACACCATATATTTT
TRBJ1-4 NA TRBV19 once CASRRLGSGDDEKLFF TGTGCCAGTAGAAGGCTGGGATCGGGGGACGATGAAAAACTGTTTTTT
TRBJ2-5 TRBD2 TRBV4-2 NA CASSQALAGGLETQYF TGTGCCAGCAGCCAGGCACTAGCGGGGGGGCTGGAGACCCAGTACTTC
TRBJ1-1 NA TRBV5-1 NA CASQKSGANTEAFF TGCGCCAGCCAAAAATCAGGGGCGAACACTGAAGCTTTCTTT
TRBJ2-1 TRBD2 TRBV24-1 once CATSDPGIAGAEQFF TGTGCCACCAGTGACCCGGGGATAGCGGGAGCTGAGCAGTTCTTC
TRBJ2-5 TRBD2 TRBV7-2 NA CASSRTSGGSRTQYF TGTGCCAGCAGCCGGACTAGCGGGGGGTCACGGACCCAGTACTTC
TRBJ1-1 NA TRBV18 NA CASSPRALNTEAFF TGTGCCAGCTCACCCCGGGCCTTGAACACTGAAGCTTTCTTT
TRBJ2-7 TRBD2 TRBV5-1 NA CASSWGTSGTYEQYF TGCGCCAGCAGCTGGGGGACTAGCGGAACCTACGAGCAGTACTTC
TRBJ1-4 NA TRBV6-5 NA CASRTRRNNEKLFF TGTGCCAGCAGGACAAGACGGAACAATGAAAAACTGTTTTTT
TRBJ2-5 NA TRBV20-1 NA CSATDGQETQYF TGCAGTGCTACTGACGGGCAAGAGACCCAGTACTTC